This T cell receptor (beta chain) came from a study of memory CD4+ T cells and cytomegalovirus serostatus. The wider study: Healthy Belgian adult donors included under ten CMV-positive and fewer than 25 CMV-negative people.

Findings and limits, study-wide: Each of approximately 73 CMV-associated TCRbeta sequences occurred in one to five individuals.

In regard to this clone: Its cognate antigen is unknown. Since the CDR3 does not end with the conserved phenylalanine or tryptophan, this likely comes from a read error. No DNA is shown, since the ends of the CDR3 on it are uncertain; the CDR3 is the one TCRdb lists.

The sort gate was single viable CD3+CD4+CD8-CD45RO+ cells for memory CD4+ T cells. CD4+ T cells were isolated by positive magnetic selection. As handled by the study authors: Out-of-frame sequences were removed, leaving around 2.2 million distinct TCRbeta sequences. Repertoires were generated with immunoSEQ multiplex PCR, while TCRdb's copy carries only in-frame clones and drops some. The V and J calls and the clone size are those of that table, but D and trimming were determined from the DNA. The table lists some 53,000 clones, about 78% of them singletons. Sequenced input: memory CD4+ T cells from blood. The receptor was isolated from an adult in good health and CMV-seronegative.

The CDR3 region is CASSALGTI. The genes are TRBV21-1 and TRBJ1-2; TRBD1 is the table's D call, not checked against the DNA. TRBV21-1 corresponds to a pseudogene. The CDR3 is 9 amino acids long, termini counted.